These T cell receptor beta chains were read from a single sample in a study of blood T cells in healthy people across ages. TCRdb used MiXCR to reprocess the 5' RACE reads, holding one entry per CDR3 protein. The data contain around 2 million distinct CDR3 sequences, 35% to 50% of them singletons. Material: blood. These receptors were collected from a human donor in good health. Both conserved end residues are part of each CDR3.

V: TRBV6-6; CDR3: CASSYSPEYEQYF
V: TRBV30; CDR3: CAWMGQGPDTQYF
V: TRBV7-9; CDR3: CASSSPIGTSGGPRSYEQYF
V: TRBV13; CDR3: CASSLAVLAGGPNNEQFF
V: TRBV5-6; CDR3: CASSPNPDTEAFF
V: TRBV7-2; CDR3: CASSPHLAGGLSETQYF
V: TRBV6-6; CDR3: CASSPDRVALPDTQYF
V: TRBV2; CDR3: CASIDRGKGPSWGYTF
V: TRBV5-4; CDR3: CASSSTRAPGEQYF
V: TRBV12-3/TRBV12-4; CDR3: CASSEPGDRGVGYTF
V: TRBV4-3; CDR3: CASSQDHWDTGTQYF
V: TRBV29-1; CDR3: CSVGSASLGPDTQYF
V: TRBV25-1; CDR3: CASTSLGSNYGYTF
V: TRBV12-3/TRBV12-4; CDR3: CASSLYQRGQYF
V: TRBV29-1; CDR3: CSVGMTGTGRREQYF
V: TRBV20-1; CDR3: CSARVDRGYQPQHF
V: TRBV20-1; CDR3: CSAWDRGTKIRGPDTQYF
V: TRBV18; CDR3: CASSPQTGGTYNEQFF
V: TRBV10-3; CDR3: CAISEAGTNEQFF
V: TRBV15; CDR3: CATSSYGGTYEQYF
V: TRBV20-1; CDR3: CSASPGLHYEQYF
V: TRBV2; CDR3: CASSLLSGGGEYF
V: TRBV29-1; CDR3: CSVDGDRRRHTDTQYF
V: TRBV4-3; CDR3: CASSQDHGRVAYGYTF
V: TRBV7-3; CDR3: CASSLDRWADTQYF
V: TRBV5-1; CDR3: CASSFAGHKNTEAFF